The clone carrying this T cell receptor beta chain was found many times. Its antigen is unknown. The sample comes from a study of T cells in Graves' hyperthyroidism and ophthalmopathy. Study details: At initial diagnosis, before any treatment had begun, peripheral blood was obtained. The study, taken as a whole, reports: Within blood appeared most thyroid clonotypes that had expanded above 0.001.

It was RNA transcripts that yielded the amplified TCR beta CDR3 regions. First-round RT-PCR targeting the TCR CDR3 was performed with the HTBI primer set. One entry per CDR3 protein results from TCRdb running MiXCR on the multiplex PCR reads. The sample gives some 300,000 distinct CDR3 sequences, 15% to 20% of which show up once; about 35% is in the top ten. J lost 5 bases, V lost 8 bases, and 10 bases had no gene match. The CDR3 totals 14 residues. In germline, CDR1 is LGHDT, CDR2 YNNKEL (reference sequence). PBMCs were derived from roughly 9.6 ml fresh peripheral blood. The sequence came from a man in his fifties or sixties with Graves' ophthalmopathy. The V gene is TRBV3-1, the J gene TRBJ2-7; 9 bases line up with TRBD2. The sample was blood. The CDR3 coding sequence is TGTGCCAGCGGTCCTAGCGGGAAAAAACACGAGCAGTACTTC. It yields the protein CASGPSGKKHEQYF.